This TCR beta chain was obtained from a study of T cells in Graves' hyperthyroidism and ophthalmopathy (dated by TCRdb to about 2019). About the investigation overall: Peripheral blood samples were taken at initial diagnosis, before any treatment was given. To identify TCR V-J signatures that set the groups apart, the researchers used a discovery cohort of more than 95 patients, made up of 43 with Graves' ophthalmopathy and about 59 with stable Graves' hyperthyroidism. Prospective prediction of ophthalmopathy was tested in an independent validation cohort of fewer than 20 hyperthyroidism patients and 17 patients who later progressed to ophthalmopathy. For training and testing, the 100 or so patients in the discovery cohort were randomly divided in a 7:3 ratio. In six Graves' hyperthyroidism patients, the study also compared T-cell repertoires from thyroid tissue with T-cell repertoires from blood. After blood sampling, hyperthyroidism patients were treated with methimazole at a starting dose of 30 mg daily, and ophthalmopathy patients were treated with high-dose intravenous methylprednisolone. The paper reports TCR Vbeta CDR3 sequencing of approximately 140 peripheral blood samples: around 45 ophthalmopathy, under 85 hyperthyroidism and around 17 progressor patients.

Amplification of TCR beta CDR3 regions was carried out from RNA transcripts. A first-round RT-PCR of the TCR CDR3 used the HTBI primer set with the Qiagen OneStep RT-PCR kit. A second multiplex PCR round built the libraries, followed by size selection and purification. Libraries were sequenced paired-end with 100 bp reads on an Illumina HiSeq2000. Turning to the authors' computational methods: SOAPnuke was used to process the raw data, throwing out any read that contained adapters or uncalled bases, had a mean Phred below 15, or lacked an exact constant-primer or identifier match. High-quality paired reads were merged with COPE v1.2.5, and unique nucleotide sequences were defined as clonotypes. MiTCR v1.1 was used to align the clonotypes against IMGT TRBV, TRBD and TRBJ reference segments. Only V-J combinations with frequency above 0.0001, covering 99.2% of repertoires, were analysed. The TCS score was defined as F50 (clonal expansion) divided by E x V (chaos), with BLOSUM62-based TCRdist calculated between CDR3 peptides within each V-J. Welch's t-statistics and random forest reduced 514 V-J features to some 14, which were used in a naive Bayes classifier (R e1071). Starting from the raw public reads, TCRdb applied fastp trimming at Q25, assembled clones with MiXCR and retained in-frame beta chains. Each record represents a unique CDR3 protein, reported with the most common genes and DNA among its rows. It is TCRdb's table, rather than the study itself, that gives the V and J calls and clone size. The table for this sample lists approximately 600,000 distinct CDR3 sequences; around 15% of them were counted only once. The ten largest clones represent around 4% of the sample.

Points the paper makes about the study in general: A 13 V-J signature model separated ophthalmopathy from stable hyperthyroidism, with nearly 90% sensitivity and 81.08% specificity in cross-validation and 80%/75% in testing. No statistical method was used to set the sample size in advance, and investigators knew the group allocation. Most expanded thyroid clonotypes (frequency above 0.001) were also found in blood, which suggests that blood repertoires may mirror thyroid immune responses. In validation, progression to ophthalmopathy was predicted by the model with 65% to 71% sensitivity and 72.22% specificity, a median of roughly 6 months before onset.

CDR1 SGHNT and CDR2 YYREEE were looked up in the germline V gene (reference sequence). Deletion took 4 bases off V and 7 bases off J, with a span of 9 bases between the germline ends. From the cysteine through the phenylalanine, the CDR3 covers 11 amino acids. The kept DNA is CDR3 alone, 33 bases in frame from the first base. Stable Graves' hyperthyroidism was defined as the absence of progression to ophthalmopathy over 18 months of follow-up. Hyperthyroidism patients were newly diagnosed, had a disease duration of under 2 months, and were aged 18 to 65 years. Patients with uncontrolled infections, other autoimmune diseases, pregnancy or lactation were excluded. Diagnoses were established on the basis of clinical symptoms, serum thyroxine and TRAb, thyroid ultrasound, and orbital computed tomography. PBMCs were isolated from 10 ml of fresh peripheral blood by Ficoll-Paque density gradient centrifugation. Total RNA was extracted with Trizol reagent, and quality was checked on an Agilent 2100 Bioanalyzer.

This clonotype has more than one count but fewer than ten. The specificity of this receptor is unknown. The record has no base qualities; no much larger clone is one base away. The sequence links TRBV5-4 to TRBJ2-7; no D gene call is confident. The sequence came from a woman aged 30 to 39 with Graves' hyperthyroidism. Sequenced: blood. For the CDR3, the sequence is CASSANSEQYF. The bases read TGTGCCAGCAGCGCCAACTCTGAGCAGTACTTC.